These T cell receptor beta chains were read from a single sample in a study of blood T cells in healthy people across ages. Via MiXCR, TCRdb re-called the 5' RACE reads, giving one row per CDR3 protein. The data show around 1,000,000 distinct CDR3 sequences, approximately 25% seen once. This sample also appeared in a second study, on T cells of mothers and their children.

The specimen was blood. The origin of the receptors is a girl aged 2-10 years in good health. Both conserved end residues are part of each CDR3. A D gene is named only where the DNA matches it firmly. Expanded clones get a size class; other rows say once, few or many, or leave the size out.

v_call	d_call	clone_size	j_call	cdr3_aa	cdr3_nt
TRBV10-3	TRBD2	few	TRBJ2-7	CAMANGGFEQYF	TGTGCCATGGCTAACGGGGGGTTCGAGCAGTACTTC
TRBV29-1	NA	few	TRBJ1-1	CSVEEYGDTEAFF	TGCAGCGTTGAAGAGTACGGAGACACTGAAGCTTTCTTT
TRBV4-2	TRBD2	few	TRBJ2-7	CASSQVRTGGIIYEQYF	TGTGCCAGCAGCCAAGTTCGGACGGGGGGGATTATTTACGAGCAGTACTTC
TRBV5-1	NA	few	TRBJ1-6	CASSLDDGDSPLHF	TGCGCCAGCAGCTTGGACGACGGCGATTCACCCCTCCACTTT
TRBV28	NA	few	TRBJ1-3	CASSLSGVGNTIYF	TGTGCCAGCAGTTTATCAGGGGTCGGAAACACCATATATTTT
TRBV18	TRBD2	NA	TRBJ2-1	CASSFSLAGGYNEQFF	TGTGCCAGCTCATTCAGTTTAGCGGGTGGATACAATGAGCAGTTCTTC
TRBV19	NA	few	TRBJ2-1	CASISGGLGNEQFF	TGTGCCAGTATCTCTGGAGGGTTAGGCAATGAGCAGTTCTTC
TRBV28	NA	few	TRBJ2-7	CASSLRRDRRAEQYF	TGTGCCAGCAGTTTACGCCGGGACCGACGGGCCGAGCAGTACTTC
TRBV10-3	TRBD1	few	TRBJ1-1	CASTSGQGAEAFF	TGTGCCAGCACTTCCGGACAGGGGGCTGAAGCTTTCTTT
TRBV19	TRBD1	NA	TRBJ2-5	CASNQDRRRETQYF	TGTGCCAGTAACCAGGACAGGAGGAGAGAGACCCAGTACTTC
TRBV3-1	NA	NA	TRBJ2-7	CASSQDVGGGGYF	TGTGCCAGCAGCCAAGATGTCGGGGGCGGCGGGTACTTC
TRBV6-6	TRBD1	few	TRBJ1-2	CASSSGQGGIYGYTF	TGTGCCAGCAGTTCGGGACAGGGAGGTATCTATGGCTACACCTTC
TRBV3-1	TRBD1	NA	TRBJ1-4	CASSHPGQWRNEKLFF	TGTGCCAGCAGCCACCCGGGACAGTGGAGGAATGAAAAACTGTTTTTT
TRBV7-3	NA	NA	TRBJ1-2	CASSLIGGLDYGYTF	TGTGCCAGCAGCTTAATCGGGGGGCTGGACTATGGCTACACCTTC
TRBV9	NA	few	TRBJ2-7	CASSVGDSHEQYF	TGTGCCAGCAGCGTAGGTGACAGCCACGAGCAGTACTTC
TRBV18	NA	few	TRBJ2-1	CASSPGASGPEQFF	TGTGCCAGCTCACCAGGGGCCTCGGGACCTGAGCAGTTCTTC
TRBV20-1	NA	few	TRBJ2-5	CSALGGKETQYF	TGCAGCGCTCTTGGCGGGAAAGAGACCCAGTACTTC
TRBV7-2	TRBD2	few	TRBJ2-4	CASSLGTGGGNIQYF	TGTGCCAGCAGCTTAGGCACGGGAGGTGGGAACATTCAGTACTTC
TRBV20-1	TRBD2	NA	TRBJ2-1	CSANSMRGNNEQFF	TGCAGTGCTAATTCGATGCGGGGGAACAATGAGCAGTTCTTC
TRBV6-1	NA	few	TRBJ1-6	CASSEDSHNSPLHF	TGTGCCAGCAGTGAGGACAGCCATAATTCACCCCTCCACTTT
TRBV28	NA	few	TRBJ2-7	CASSTLDYEQYF	TGTGCCAGCAGCACCCTAGACTACGAGCAGTACTTC
TRBV4-1	NA	NA	TRBJ1-4	CASSQDGSSSDEKLFF	TGCGCCAGCAGCCAAGATGGAAGTTCCTCGGATGAAAAACTGTTTTTT
TRBV29-1	TRBD1	few	TRBJ2-4	CSVPWGQGSGIQYF	TGCAGCGTTCCCTGGGGACAGGGGAGCGGCATTCAGTACTTC
TRBV20-1	NA	NA	TRBJ1-1	CSARDRGLEAFF	TGCAGTGCTAGGGACCGCGGCTTAGAAGCTTTCTTT
TRBV29-1	NA	NA	TRBJ1-4	CSSRGPGNEKLFF	TGCAGCTCACGGGGGCCAGGCAATGAAAAACTGTTTTTT
TRBV24-1	NA	NA	TRBJ2-3	CATSDLRGGLGDTQYF	TGTGCCACCAGTGATTTGCGTGGGGGGCTGGGAGATACGCAGTATTTT
TRBV10-3	TRBD1	many	TRBJ2-2	CAIRGVTGGYTGELFF	TGTGCCATCAGGGGAGTTACAGGGGGCTACACCGGGGAGCTGTTTTTT
TRBV12-3/TRBV12-4	NA	NA	TRBJ1-2	CASSLGSAFEVLGYTF	TGTGCCAGCAGTTTAGGGTCGGCCTTTGAGGTTTTAGGCTACACCTTC
TRBV4-2	TRBD2	few	TRBJ2-1	CASSQGQDSGRNEQFF	TGTGCCAGCAGCCAAGGTCAGGATAGCGGGAGGAATGAGCAGTTCTTC
TRBV29-1	NA	NA	TRBJ1-2	CSVRQNYGYTF	TGCAGCGTTAGGCAGAACTATGGCTACACCTTC